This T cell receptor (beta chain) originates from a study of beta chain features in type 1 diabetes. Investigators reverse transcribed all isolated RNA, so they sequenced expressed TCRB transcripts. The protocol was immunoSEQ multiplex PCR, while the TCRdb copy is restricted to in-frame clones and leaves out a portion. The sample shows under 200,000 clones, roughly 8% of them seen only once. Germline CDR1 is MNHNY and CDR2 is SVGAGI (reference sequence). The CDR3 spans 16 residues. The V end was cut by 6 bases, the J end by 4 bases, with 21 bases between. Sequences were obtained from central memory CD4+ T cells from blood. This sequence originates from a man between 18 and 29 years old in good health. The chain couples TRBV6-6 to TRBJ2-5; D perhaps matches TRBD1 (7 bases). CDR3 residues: CASRSARAGQRETQYF. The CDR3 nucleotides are TGTGCCAGCAGATCAGCCCGGGCGGGACAGCGAGAGACCCAGTACTTC.